The clone carrying this T cell receptor beta chain has only a few counts. This sample was taken from a study of type 1 regulatory T cells. Study-wide background: This in vitro CD4 product, T-allo10, is enriched for Tr1 cells and alloantigen-specific.

TCRdb ran MiXCR on the reads and lists one entry per CDR3 protein. The sample has about 18,000 distinct CDR3 sequences, around 9.6% seen once; the top ten hold around 2.8%. J gave up 3 bases and V 6 bases, and 4 bases lay outside the gene matches. This CDR3 is built from 15 residues. This TCR was recovered from a human donor in good health. The V gene is TRBV12-3 or TRBV12-4, the J gene TRBJ2-3; 12 bases match TRBD2. Sequencing input: CD4+ T cells, either the whole sample or a sorted fraction (not recorded which). CDR3 protein: CASSLAGGVTDTQYF. In DNA, the CDR3 is TGTGCCAGCAGCCTAGCGGGAGGGGTAACAGATACGCAGTATTTT.